Below, 5 T cell receptor beta chains from the same sample are listed, as sequenced in a study of T cell clonotyping in hematopoietic cell transplantation. The table came from immunoSEQ multiplex PCR; TCRdb's copy has only in-frame clones and leaves some out. The profile shows 5,500 to 8,500 clones, approximately 96% of them singletons. The input for sequencing was PBMCs, taken 30 days after allogeneic stem cell transplant. These receptors were obtained from a male patient aged 35 to 55 who had an allogeneic stem cell transplant from a related donor, so the T cells may come from the graft donor. Some clones in this sample may be carry-over from other donors' samples.

In this sample, this clone turned up once. The V and J genes are TRBV11-3 and TRBJ2-2; D is unresolved. This CDR3 spans 14 amino acids. CDR1 SGHNT and CDR2 YENEEA come from the germline V gene. Trimming took off 0 bases at V and 4 bases at J, with 6 bases between the two ends. CDR3: CASSLEPLTGELFF. Here the CDR3 DNA reads TGTGCCAGCAGCTTAGAACCACTCACCGGGGAGCTGTTTTTT.

The chain is built from TRBV5-1 and TRBJ2-1, with D possibly TRBD1 on 6 matching bases. Germline V lookup: CDR1 SGHRS, CDR2 YFSETQ. V lost 4 bases, J lost 4 bases, and 9 bases lay in between. This CDR3 spans 13 amino acids. For the CDR3, the DNA is TGCGCCAGCAGCCTGGACAGTTACAATGAGCAGTTCTTC. Translating gives CASSLDSYNEQFF.

The chain is built from TRBV6-5 and TRBJ2-3, with 11 bases fitting TRBD1. Germline CDR1 MNHEY, CDR2 SVGAGI. The junction had 12 bases not matched to a gene; V was cut back by 5 bases and J by 11 bases. The CDR3 length is 15 residues. In DNA form, the CDR3 reads TGTGCCAGCAGTGCCGGGACAGGGGGGTATGAGGAGCAGTATTTT. As protein: CASSAGTGGYEEQYF.

This chain joins TRBV30 and TRBJ1-5, with no clear D. The germline gives CDR1 GTSNPN, CDR2 SVGIG (reference sequence). V lost 0 bases and J lost 2, with 17 bases in between. This CDR3 has 17 residues. CDR3 sequence (DNA): TGTGCCTGGAGTGTGAACTTTCCCCAAAGGGGCAATCAGCCCCAGCATTTT. Translated, it gives CAWSVNFPQRGNQPQHF.

J is TRBJ1-1 and V is TRBV6-6, with D unclear. Germline loops: CDR1 MNHNY, CDR2 SVGAGI (reference sequence). This CDR3 spans 11 amino acids. The V gene lost 2 bases and the J gene lost 4 bases, with 2 bases spanning the gap. The CDR3 spells CASSYITEAFF. As DNA, the CDR3 is TGTGCCAGCAGTTACATCACTGAAGCTTTCTTT.